A selection of T cell receptor beta chains follows, all from one sample in a study of Ad26.COV2.S vaccination and SARS-CoV-2 variants. This table comes from immunoSEQ multiplex PCR, and its TCRdb copy is limited to in-frame clones, with some not included. The table lists around 320,000 clones, about nine tenths of them singletons, with around 3.5% in the top ten. The sequenced sample was peripheral blood, obtained in a trial of Ad26.COV2.S vaccine versus placebo. These receptors were obtained from a person between 18 and 59 years old who received the Ad26.COV2.S COVID-19 vaccine or a placebo. Both conserved end residues are part of each CDR3. Each record gives: clone size, D gene, J gene, V gene, CDR3 protein, CDR3 DNA. A D gene is named only where the DNA matches it firmly. Some rows mark clone size as missing; the rest say once, few, many or name a class of expanded clone.

>-|TRBD2|TRBJ2-1|TRBV7-2
CASSLSSGGGNEQFF
TGTGCCAGCAGCTTATCTAGCGGGGGGGGAAATGAGCAGTTCTTC
>-|-|TRBJ2-5|TRBV9
CASSVRTGQETQYF
TGTGCCAGCAGCGTCCGTACAGGGCAAGAGACCCAGTACTTC
>-|-|TRBJ2-1|TRBV29-1
CSVVLAEQFF
TGCAGCGTTGTTCTAGCGGAGCAGTTCTTC
>-|-|TRBJ1-5|TRBV6-5
CASSYSFQRNQPQHF
TGTGCCAGCAGTTACTCGTTTCAGCGCAATCAGCCCCAGCATTTT
>-|-|TRBJ1-1|TRBV27
CASSWGDRTEAFF
TGTGCCAGCAGTTGGGGGGACCGCACTGAAGCTTTCTTT
>-|-|TRBJ1-6|TRBV12-3/TRBV12-4
CASSLGGNSPLHF
TGTGCCAGCAGTTTGGGGGGAAATTCACCCCTCCACTTT
>-|-|TRBJ1-1|TRBV12-5
CASGLDLMNTEAFF
TGTGCTAGTGGTTTGGACTTAATGAACACTGAAGCTTTCTTT
>-|TRBD1|TRBJ1-1|TRBV9
CASSQRTGNVVTEAFF
TGTGCCAGCAGCCAGAGGACAGGGAACGTGGTCACTGAAGCTTTCTTT
>-|-|TRBJ1-6|TRBV25-1
CASSEYQVATLHF
TGTGCCAGCAGTGAATATCAGGTGGCCACCCTCCACTTT
>-|-|TRBJ1-5|TRBV19
CASSPGLGQPQHF
TGTGCCAGTAGTCCAGGGTTAGGTCAGCCCCAGCATTTT
>-|-|TRBJ1-2|TRBV3-1/TRBV3-2
CASSQRYGYTF
TGTGCCAGCAGCCAAAGGTATGGCTACACCTTC
>-|-|TRBJ1-3|TRBV6-5
CASRRGLTGNTIYF
TGTGCCAGCAGACGCGGACTTACTGGAAACACCATATATTTT
>-|-|TRBJ1-1|TRBV4-2
CASSHATANTEAFF
TGTGCCAGCAGCCACGCGACAGCGAACACTGAAGCTTTCTTT
>-|-|TRBJ2-7|TRBV19
CASSMFRGYEQYF
TGTGCCAGTAGTATGTTCAGGGGCTACGAGCAGTACTTC
>-|-|TRBJ2-5|TRBV28
CASIPSPGLRETQYF
TGTGCCAGCATCCCGTCCCCGGGGCTCCGGGAGACCCAGTACTTC
>-|TRBD1|TRBJ1-1|TRBV5-1
CASSLIPGGGTEAFF
TGCGCCAGCAGCTTGATTCCAGGGGGTGGCACTGAAGCTTTCTTT
>-|-|TRBJ2-3|TRBV13
CASSTTRGAEDTQYF
TGTGCCAGCAGTACGACTAGGGGGGCTGAAGATACGCAGTATTTT
>-|TRBD2|TRBJ2-7|TRBV12-3/TRBV12-4
CASSLAGGEQYF
TGTGCCAGCAGTTTGGCGGGAGGGGAGCAGTACTTC
>-|-|TRBJ2-3|TRBV11-2
CASSLDWAQLPDTQYF
TGTGCCAGCAGCTTAGACTGGGCCCAACTTCCAGATACGCAGTATTTT
>-|-|TRBJ2-2|TRBV2
CASRAGYTGELFF
TGTGCCAGCAGGGCAGGTTACACCGGGGAGCTGTTTTTT
>-|-|TRBJ1-3|TRBV30
CAWSLRGAGNTIYF
TGTGCCTGGAGCCTTCGGGGGGCTGGAAACACCATATATTTT
>-|-|TRBJ1-3|TRBV4-2
CASSQEGPNSGNTIYF
TGTGCCAGCAGCCAAGAAGGACCGAACTCTGGAAACACCATATATTTT
>few|-|TRBJ2-6|TRBV10-3
CAISESGISGANVLTF
TGTGCCATCAGTGAGTCAGGGATCTCTGGGGCCAACGTCCTGACTTTC
>-|TRBD2|TRBJ2-5|TRBV4-2
CASSQELAGEGETQYF
TGTGCCAGCAGCCAAGAGCTAGCGGGGGAGGGAGAGACCCAGTACTTC
>-|-|TRBJ1-2|TRBV27
CASSSRGRGYGYTF
TGTGCCAGCAGCTCACGGGGCAGGGGCTATGGCTACACCTTC
>-|TRBD2|TRBJ2-5|TRBV19
CASQGLAGETQYF
TGTGCCAGCCAAGGACTAGCGGGGGAGACCCAGTACTTC
>-|-|TRBJ1-2|TRBV5-6
CASSFPVRQVLEESF
TGTGCCAGCAGCTTCCCTGTAAGACAGGTGTTAGAGGAGTCCTTC
>-|-|TRBJ2-2|TRBV7-3
CASSLRQANTGELFF
TGTGCCAGCAGCTTAAGACAGGCAAACACCGGGGAGCTGTTTTTT
>once|-|TRBJ1-2|TRBV6-5
CASSRDAYGYTF
TGTGCCAGCAGTCGGGACGCCTATGGCTACACCTTC
>-|-|TRBJ2-7|TRBV19
CASSTGTLVRYEQYF
TGTGCCAGTAGTACCGGGACTTTGGTTCGCTACGAGCAGTACTTC
>-|-|TRBJ2-3|TRBV28
CASSYPQGGFANTQYF
TGTGCCAGCAGTTATCCACAGGGGGGGTTCGCAAATACGCAGTATTTT
>-|TRBD2|TRBJ2-5|TRBV9
CASSVGLGGGMKETQYF
TGTGCCAGCAGCGTAGGGTTGGGCGGGGGGATGAAAGAGACCCAGTACTTC
>-|-|TRBJ2-7|TRBV12-5
CASGVSRGHEQYF
TGTGCTAGTGGTGTCTCGAGGGGCCACGAGCAGTACTTC
>-|-|TRBJ2-1|TRBV2
CASSPTGLSYNEQFF
TGTGCCAGCAGTCCAACAGGGCTCTCTTACAATGAGCAGTTCTTC
>-|TRBD1|TRBJ1-4|TRBV2
CASSYDRAEKLFF
TGTGCCAGCAGTTATGACAGGGCAGAAAAACTGTTTTTT
>-|-|TRBJ1-4|TRBV3-1/TRBV3-2
CATAGGGEKLFF
TGTGCCACCGCCGGGGGGGGTGAAAAACTGTTTTTT
>-|-|TRBJ2-1|TRBV5-4
CASRFRNEQFF
TGTGCCAGCAGATTTCGTAATGAGCAGTTCTTC
>-|TRBD1|TRBJ2-3|TRBV5-1
CASSAITGGTDTQYF
TGCGCCAGCAGCGCAATAACAGGGGGCACAGATACGCAGTATTTT
>-|-|TRBJ1-2|TRBV30
CAWSPLSIHGYTF
TGTGCCTGGAGTCCATTGAGCATCCATGGCTACACCTTC
>-|-|TRBJ2-2|TRBV7-2
CASSFRRTGELFF
TGTGCCAGCAGCTTCCGTCGCACCGGGGAGCTGTTTTTT
>-|TRBD1|TRBJ1-4|TRBV4-3
CASSQAPGQGTEKLFF
TGCGCCAGCAGCCAAGCACCAGGACAGGGGACTGAAAAACTGTTTTTT
>-|-|TRBJ2-5|TRBV5-4
CASSQSTGPPETQYF
TGTGCCAGCAGCCAATCTACAGGGCCCCCAGAGACCCAGTACTTC
>few|-|TRBJ1-5|TRBV19
CASSLDRNQPQHF
TGTGCCAGTAGTCTCGACAGAAATCAGCCCCAGCATTTT
>-|-|TRBJ2-2|TRBV3-1/TRBV3-2
CASSLARRGGELFF
TGTGCCAGCAGCTTAGCTAGGCGTGGCGGGGAGCTGTTTTTT
>-|TRBD1|TRBJ2-4|TRBV11-2
CASSPPGTGVDIQYF
TGTGCCAGCAGCCCCCCCGGGACAGGGGTCGACATTCAGTACTTC
>-|-|TRBJ1-4|TRBV6-2/TRBV6-3
CASSGVEKLFF
TGTGCCAGCAGCGGGGTTGAAAAACTGTTTTTT
>few|TRBD1|TRBJ1-5|TRBV6-6
CASSRTGVQPQHF
TGTGCCAGCAGTCGCACAGGGGTTCAGCCCCAGCATTTT